These T cell receptor beta chains were read from a single sample in a study of brain T cells in children with intractable seizures. Produced via immunoSEQ multiplex PCR; TCRdb's table is partial and in-frame only. The sample has 300,000 to 400,000 clones; over 90% are singletons. The sample here was peripheral blood, taken about 5 months after surgery. The receptors were gathered from a boy younger than two with tuberous sclerosis and intractable seizures. Both conserved end residues are part of each CDR3. Fields, in order: J gene, V gene, clone size, D gene, CDR3 protein, CDR3 DNA. The D gene is left open where the match is weak. Some rows have no size entry. The others give once, few or many, or a class for an expanded clone.

J gene: TRBJ1-6; V gene: TRBV30; clone size: .; D gene: TRBD1; CDR3 protein: CAWGQGDNSPLHF; CDR3 DNA: TGTGCCTGGGGACAGGGGGATAATTCACCCCTCCACTTT
J gene: TRBJ2-3; V gene: TRBV5-1; clone size: .; D gene: .; CDR3 protein: CASREERFRADTQYF; CDR3 DNA: TGCGCCAGCAGGGAGGAGCGCTTCCGGGCAGATACGCAGTATTTT
J gene: TRBJ2-3; V gene: TRBV7-2; clone size: .; D gene: .; CDR3 protein: CASSSGVRGTDTQYF; CDR3 DNA: TGTGCCAGCAGCTCCGGAGTGAGGGGAACAGATACGCAGTATTTT
J gene: TRBJ2-1; V gene: TRBV2; clone size: .; D gene: TRBD1; CDR3 protein: CASSEVRDSSNEQFF; CDR3 DNA: TGTGCCAGCAGTGAAGTCCGGGACAGCTCCAATGAGCAGTTCTTC
J gene: TRBJ1-1; V gene: TRBV5-1; clone size: .; D gene: .; CDR3 protein: CASSLQDVNTEAFF; CDR3 DNA: TGCGCCAGCAGCTTACAGGACGTAAACACTGAAGCTTTCTTT
J gene: TRBJ2-5; V gene: TRBV18; clone size: .; D gene: .; CDR3 protein: CASSLQETQYF; CDR3 DNA: TGTGCCAGCTCACTCCAAGAGACCCAGTACTTC
J gene: TRBJ2-2; V gene: TRBV7-9; clone size: .; D gene: .; CDR3 protein: CASRTSNTGELFF; CDR3 DNA: TGTGCCAGCAGGACATCGAACACCGGGGAGCTGTTTTTT
J gene: TRBJ2-3; V gene: TRBV11-2; clone size: .; D gene: TRBD2; CDR3 protein: CASSSTGTSGRAGTDTQYF; CDR3 DNA: TGTGCCAGCAGCTCCACGGGGACTAGCGGGAGGGCCGGTACAGATACGCAGTATTTT
J gene: TRBJ2-7; V gene: TRBV5-1; clone size: .; D gene: TRBD2; CDR3 protein: CASSLVPGGPSYEQYF; CDR3 DNA: TGCGCCAGCAGCTTGGTCCCGGGGGGGCCCTCCTACGAGCAGTACTTC
J gene: TRBJ2-1; V gene: TRBV29-1; clone size: .; D gene: TRBD2; CDR3 protein: CSVDVLAGGVDEQFF; CDR3 DNA: TGCAGCGTGGACGTACTAGCGGGGGGGGTAGATGAGCAGTTCTTC
J gene: TRBJ2-7; V gene: TRBV30; clone size: .; D gene: .; CDR3 protein: CAWSGGFANYEQYF; CDR3 DNA: TGTGCCTGGAGTGGCGGGTTTGCCAACTACGAGCAGTACTTC
J gene: TRBJ2-7; V gene: TRBV4-1; clone size: .; D gene: TRBD1; CDR3 protein: CASSQLTGGGHEQYF; CDR3 DNA: TGCGCCAGCAGCCAACTTACAGGGGGCGGCCACGAGCAGTACTTC
J gene: TRBJ2-7; V gene: TRBV11-2; clone size: .; D gene: .; CDR3 protein: CASSWTSYEQYF; CDR3 DNA: TGTGCCAGCAGCTGGACGTCCTACGAGCAGTACTTC
J gene: TRBJ2-1; V gene: TRBV24-1; clone size: .; D gene: .; CDR3 protein: CATSDRLSSYNEQFF; CDR3 DNA: TGTGCCACCAGTGACAGGCTGAGCTCCTACAATGAGCAGTTCTTC
J gene: TRBJ1-1; V gene: TRBV7-9; clone size: .; D gene: .; CDR3 protein: CASSLAGTNTEAFF; CDR3 DNA: TGTGCCAGCAGCTTAGCGGGGACGAACACTGAAGCTTTCTTT
J gene: TRBJ2-3; V gene: TRBV5-5; clone size: .; D gene: TRBD2; CDR3 protein: CASSLARAGLALDTQYF; CDR3 DNA: TGTGCCAGCAGCTTGGCTCGAGCGGGACTAGCGTTGGATACGCAGTATTTT
J gene: TRBJ2-2; V gene: TRBV19; clone size: .; D gene: .; CDR3 protein: CASSIGWSSNTGELFF; CDR3 DNA: TGTGCCAGTAGTATAGGTTGGAGCTCGAACACCGGGGAGCTGTTTTTT
J gene: TRBJ1-5; V gene: TRBV24-1; clone size: .; D gene: .; CDR3 protein: CATSDLGQPQHF; CDR3 DNA: TGTGCCACCAGTGATTTGGGTCAGCCCCAGCATTTT
J gene: TRBJ2-7; V gene: TRBV12-5; clone size: .; D gene: .; CDR3 protein: CASGLFGAIYEQYF; CDR3 DNA: TGTGCTAGTGGTTTGTTTGGGGCCATTTACGAGCAGTACTTC
J gene: TRBJ2-7; V gene: TRBV27; clone size: .; D gene: .; CDR3 protein: CASSLSPQNEQYF; CDR3 DNA: TGTGCCAGCAGTTTAAGCCCTCAGAACGAGCAGTACTTC
J gene: TRBJ2-2; V gene: TRBV6-1; clone size: .; D gene: .; CDR3 protein: CASSERGEVGELFF; CDR3 DNA: TGTGCCAGCAGTGAAAGGGGGGAAGTCGGGGAGCTGTTTTTT
J gene: TRBJ1-3; V gene: TRBV3-1/TRBV3-2; clone size: .; D gene: .; CDR3 protein: CASSQDFGPYSGNTIYF; CDR3 DNA: TGTGCCAGCAGCCAAGATTTCGGGCCGTACTCTGGAAACACCATATATTTT
J gene: TRBJ1-2; V gene: TRBV25-1; clone size: .; D gene: .; CDR3 protein: CASSEFQGHGYTF; CDR3 DNA: TGTGCCAGCAGTGAATTCCAGGGGCATGGCTACACCTTC
J gene: TRBJ1-6; V gene: TRBV3-1/TRBV3-2; clone size: .; D gene: TRBD1; CDR3 protein: CASSRTTGMESPLHF; CDR3 DNA: TGTGCCAGCAGCCGAACGACAGGGATGGAGTCACCCCTCCACTTT
J gene: TRBJ2-1; V gene: TRBV9; clone size: .; D gene: .; CDR3 protein: CASSEGDLLYNEQFF; CDR3 DNA: TGTGCCAGCAGCGAGGGGGACTTGCTATACAATGAGCAGTTCTTC
J gene: TRBJ2-1; V gene: TRBV3-1/TRBV3-2; clone size: .; D gene: TRBD2; CDR3 protein: CASSHGTSGRANYNEQFF; CDR3 DNA: TGTGCCAGCAGCCATGGGACTAGCGGGAGGGCAAATTACAATGAGCAGTTCTTC
J gene: TRBJ1-2; V gene: TRBV14; clone size: few; D gene: TRBD1; CDR3 protein: CASSKDRVGYGYTF; CDR3 DNA: TGTGCCAGCAGTAAGGACAGGGTAGGCTATGGCTACACCTTC
J gene: TRBJ1-5; V gene: TRBV18; clone size: .; D gene: TRBD1; CDR3 protein: CASSDDRASNQPQHF; CDR3 DNA: TGTGCCAGCTCAGACGACAGGGCTAGCAATCAGCCCCAGCATTTT
J gene: TRBJ2-3; V gene: TRBV9; clone size: .; D gene: .; CDR3 protein: CASSVTGTSAADTQYF; CDR3 DNA: TGTGCCAGCAGCGTAACCGGGACATCGGCGGCAGATACGCAGTATTTT
J gene: TRBJ1-1; V gene: TRBV19; clone size: .; D gene: .; CDR3 protein: CASSIGGQLNTEAFF; CDR3 DNA: TGTGCCAGTAGTATAGGTGGGCAGTTGAACACTGAAGCTTTCTTT
J gene: TRBJ2-5; V gene: TRBV6-5; clone size: .; D gene: .; CDR3 protein: CATKGSLKTQYF; CDR3 DNA: TGTGCCACAAAGGGAAGCCTGAAGACCCAGTACTTC
J gene: TRBJ2-1; V gene: TRBV7-3; clone size: .; D gene: TRBD2; CDR3 protein: CASSPGTSGRGSNEQFF; CDR3 DNA: TGTGCCAGCAGCCCCGGGACTAGCGGGAGGGGCTCCAATGAGCAGTTCTTC
J gene: TRBJ1-2; V gene: TRBV28; clone size: few; D gene: TRBD1; CDR3 protein: CASSNQGGESMDGYTF; CDR3 DNA: TGTGCCAGCAGCAACCAGGGGGGGGAGAGTATGGATGGCTACACCTTC
J gene: TRBJ2-1; V gene: TRBV19; clone size: .; D gene: .; CDR3 protein: CASSIVINREENNEQFF; CDR3 DNA: TGTGCCAGTAGTATAGTAATTAATCGGGAAGAGAACAATGAGCAGTTCTTC
J gene: TRBJ2-7; V gene: TRBV7-8; clone size: .; D gene: .; CDR3 protein: CASSGGPGEQYF; CDR3 DNA: TGTGCCAGCAGCGGAGGACCGGGCGAGCAGTACTTC
J gene: TRBJ1-3; V gene: TRBV4-1; clone size: .; D gene: TRBD1; CDR3 protein: CASSQGPQGARGNTIYF; CDR3 DNA: TGCGCCAGCAGCCAGGGCCCACAGGGGGCGCGGGGAAACACCATATATTTT
J gene: TRBJ2-7; V gene: TRBV4-1; clone size: .; D gene: TRBD1; CDR3 protein: CASSQESGQGSFEQYF; CDR3 DNA: TGCGCCAGCAGCCAAGAAAGCGGACAGGGTTCCTTCGAGCAGTACTTC
J gene: TRBJ1-5; V gene: TRBV21-1; clone size: .; D gene: .; CDR3 protein: CASSKGGGNQPQHF; CDR3 DNA: TGTGCCAGCAGCAAAGGTGGCGGGAATCAGCCCCAGCATTTT
J gene: TRBJ2-7; V gene: TRBV19; clone size: .; D gene: .; CDR3 protein: CASRSGSLSYEQYF; CDR3 DNA: TGTGCCAGCCGAAGCGGGTCCCTCTCCTACGAGCAGTACTTC
J gene: TRBJ2-5; V gene: TRBV2; clone size: once; D gene: .; CDR3 protein: CASRALRNQETQYF; CDR3 DNA: TGTGCCAGCAGGGCGCTCCGGAACCAAGAGACCCAGTACTTC
J gene: TRBJ1-2; V gene: TRBV12-3/TRBV12-4; clone size: few; D gene: .; CDR3 protein: CASSTGNYGYTF; CDR3 DNA: TGTGCCAGCAGCACAGGGAACTATGGCTACACCTTC
J gene: TRBJ2-7; V gene: TRBV7-2; clone size: .; D gene: .; CDR3 protein: CASSSRRQSYEQYF; CDR3 DNA: TGTGCCAGCAGCTCCCGGAGACAATCCTACGAGCAGTACTTC
J gene: TRBJ2-1; V gene: TRBV12-3/TRBV12-4; clone size: .; D gene: .; CDR3 protein: CATSTPLSNEQFF; CDR3 DNA: TGTGCCACCTCTACCCCTCTCTCCAATGAGCAGTTCTTC
J gene: TRBJ1-6; V gene: TRBV5-1; clone size: .; D gene: .; CDR3 protein: CASSLEGAGSPLHF; CDR3 DNA: TGCGCCAGCAGCTTGGAAGGGGCAGGTTCACCCCTCCACTTT
J gene: TRBJ1-6; V gene: TRBV9; clone size: few; D gene: .; CDR3 protein: CASSAPGHNNSPLHF; CDR3 DNA: TGTGCCAGCAGCGCGCCGGGGCACAATAATTCACCCCTCCACTTT
J gene: TRBJ2-4; V gene: TRBV5-4; clone size: .; D gene: .; CDR3 protein: CASSPSTVGNIQYF; CDR3 DNA: TGTGCCAGCAGCCCCTCCACAGTTGGGAACATTCAGTACTTC
J gene: TRBJ1-1; V gene: TRBV6-2/TRBV6-3; clone size: .; D gene: .; CDR3 protein: CASSPLSGRVGTEAFF; CDR3 DNA: TGTGCCAGCAGCCCCTTGAGTGGCAGGGTGGGGACTGAAGCTTTCTTT
J gene: TRBJ2-1; V gene: TRBV7-9; clone size: .; D gene: TRBD1; CDR3 protein: CASSRDDRAYNEQFF; CDR3 DNA: TGTGCCAGCAGTCGCGATGACAGGGCCTACAATGAGCAGTTCTTC
J gene: TRBJ2-1; V gene: TRBV28; clone size: .; D gene: .; CDR3 protein: CASSFKQGISNEQFF; CDR3 DNA: TGTGCCAGCAGTTTTAAACAGGGAATTAGCAATGAGCAGTTCTTC
J gene: TRBJ2-5; V gene: TRBV5-3; clone size: .; D gene: TRBD2; CDR3 protein: CARSLGAGGPQETQYF; CDR3 DNA: TGTGCCAGAAGCTTGGGAGCGGGAGGGCCCCAAGAGACCCAGTACTTC
J gene: TRBJ2-1; V gene: TRBV6-5; clone size: .; D gene: .; CDR3 protein: CASSYSSNEQFF; CDR3 DNA: TGTGCCAGCAGTTACTCCAGCAATGAGCAGTTCTTC
J gene: TRBJ1-1; V gene: TRBV2; clone size: .; D gene: .; CDR3 protein: CASAETEMNTEAFF; CDR3 DNA: TGTGCCAGCGCAGAGACGGAAATGAACACTGAAGCTTTCTTT
J gene: TRBJ1-2; V gene: TRBV6-4; clone size: .; D gene: .; CDR3 protein: CASSDSSGDSSGYTF; CDR3 DNA: TGTGCCAGCAGTGACTCGTCAGGGGATTCCAGTGGCTACACCTTC
J gene: TRBJ1-5; V gene: TRBV7-6; clone size: .; D gene: .; CDR3 protein: CASSLGQGINQPQHF; CDR3 DNA: TGTGCCAGCAGCTTAGGGCAGGGAATCAATCAGCCCCAGCATTTT
J gene: TRBJ2-6; V gene: TRBV2; clone size: .; D gene: TRBD1; CDR3 protein: CASRYRGLGANVLTF; CDR3 DNA: TGTGCCAGCAGATACAGGGGGCTCGGGGCCAACGTCCTGACTTTC
J gene: TRBJ2-7; V gene: TRBV3-1/TRBV3-2; clone size: .; D gene: TRBD1; CDR3 protein: CASSQDTTGARYEQYF; CDR3 DNA: TGTGCCAGCAGCCAAGATACCACAGGGGCGAGGTACGAGCAGTACTTC
J gene: TRBJ1-5; V gene: TRBV4-1; clone size: .; D gene: .; CDR3 protein: CASSQEAGSNQPQHF; CDR3 DNA: TGCGCCAGCAGCCAAGAGGCAGGGAGCAATCAGCCCCAGCATTTT